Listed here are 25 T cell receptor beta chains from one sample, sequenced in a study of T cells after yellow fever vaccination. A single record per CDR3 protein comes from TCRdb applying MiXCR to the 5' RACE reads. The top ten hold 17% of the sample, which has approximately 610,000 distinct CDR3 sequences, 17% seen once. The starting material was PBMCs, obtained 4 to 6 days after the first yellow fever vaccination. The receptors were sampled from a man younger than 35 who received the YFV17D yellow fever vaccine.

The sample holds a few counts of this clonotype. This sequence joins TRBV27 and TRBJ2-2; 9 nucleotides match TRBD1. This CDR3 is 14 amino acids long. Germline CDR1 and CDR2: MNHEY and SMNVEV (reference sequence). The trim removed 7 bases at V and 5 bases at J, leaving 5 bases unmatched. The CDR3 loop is CASKEGTGTGELFF. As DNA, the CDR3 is TGTGCCAGCAAGGAGGGGACAGGGACCGGGGAGCTGTTTTTT.

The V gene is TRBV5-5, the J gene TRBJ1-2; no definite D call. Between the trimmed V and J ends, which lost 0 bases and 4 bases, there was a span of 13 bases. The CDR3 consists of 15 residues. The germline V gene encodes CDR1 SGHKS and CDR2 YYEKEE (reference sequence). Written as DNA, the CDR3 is TGTGCCAGCAGCTTGGACACCAACAGCTTCTATGGCTACACCTTC. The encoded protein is CASSLDTNSFYGYTF.

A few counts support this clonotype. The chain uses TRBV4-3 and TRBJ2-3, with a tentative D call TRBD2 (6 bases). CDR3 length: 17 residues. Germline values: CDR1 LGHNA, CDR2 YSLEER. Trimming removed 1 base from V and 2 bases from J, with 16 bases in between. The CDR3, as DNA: TGCGCCAGCAGCCAAGTATATAGCGGAGGGTTCACAGATACGCAGTATTTT. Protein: CASSQVYSGGFTDTQYF.

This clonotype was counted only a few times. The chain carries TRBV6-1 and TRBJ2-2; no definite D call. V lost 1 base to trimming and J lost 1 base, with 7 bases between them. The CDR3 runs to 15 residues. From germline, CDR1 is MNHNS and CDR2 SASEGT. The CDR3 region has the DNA TGTGCCAGCAGTGAAGTACAAGTGAACACCGGGGAGCTGTTTTTT. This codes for CASSEVQVNTGELFF.

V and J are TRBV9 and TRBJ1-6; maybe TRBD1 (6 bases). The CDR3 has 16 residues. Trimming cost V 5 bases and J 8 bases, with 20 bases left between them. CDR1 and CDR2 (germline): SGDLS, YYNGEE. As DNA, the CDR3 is TGTGCCAGCAGTACGACACTCCAGGGGCCCCATTCACCCCTCCACTTT. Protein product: CASSTTLQGPHSPLHF. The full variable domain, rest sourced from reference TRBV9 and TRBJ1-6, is DSGVTQTPKHLITATGQRVTLRCSPRSGDLSVYWYQQSLDQGLQFLIQYYNGEERAKGNILERFSAQQFPDLHSELNLSSLELGDSALYFCASSTTLQGPHSPLHFGNGTRLTVT.

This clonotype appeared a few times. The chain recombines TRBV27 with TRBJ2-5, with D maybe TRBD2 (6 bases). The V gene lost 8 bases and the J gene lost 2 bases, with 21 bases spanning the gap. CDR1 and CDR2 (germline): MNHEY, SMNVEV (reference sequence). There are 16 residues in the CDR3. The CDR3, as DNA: TGTGCCAGCTCCGCGGGAACACAACAATATCAAGAGACCCAGTACTTC. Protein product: CASSAGTQQYQETQYF.

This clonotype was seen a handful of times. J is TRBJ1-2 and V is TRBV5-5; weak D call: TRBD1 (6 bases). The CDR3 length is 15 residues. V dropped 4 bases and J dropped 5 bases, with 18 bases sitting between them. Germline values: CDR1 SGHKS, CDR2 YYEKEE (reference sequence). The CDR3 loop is CASSPGGGSIYGYTF. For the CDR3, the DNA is TGTGCCAGCAGCCCCGGTGGGGGCTCAATTTATGGCTACACCTTC.

The CDR3 loop is CASSLMGTGHAEAFF. CDR3 nucleotides: TGTGCCAGCAGCTTAATGGGGACAGGGCACGCTGAAGCTTTCTTT. The rearrangement links TRBV7-9 to TRBJ1-1, with TRBD1 matching over 9 bases. The germline CDR1 and CDR2 sequences are SEHNR and FQNEAQ (reference sequence). J lost 6 bases, V lost 2 bases, and 7 bases had no gene match. This CDR3 contains 15 residues.

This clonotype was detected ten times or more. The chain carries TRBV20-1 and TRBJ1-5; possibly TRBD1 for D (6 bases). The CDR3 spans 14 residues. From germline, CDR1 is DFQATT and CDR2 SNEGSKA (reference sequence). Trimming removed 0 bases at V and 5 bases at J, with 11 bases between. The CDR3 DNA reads TGCAGTGCTAGAGATCGGGACACCCATCAGCCCCAGCATTTT. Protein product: CSARDRDTHQPQHF.

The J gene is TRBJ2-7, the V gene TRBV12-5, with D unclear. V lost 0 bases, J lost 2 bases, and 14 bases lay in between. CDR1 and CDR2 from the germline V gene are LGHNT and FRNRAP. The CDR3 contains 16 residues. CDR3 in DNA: TGTGCTAGTGGTTTGGTAGTCAGTACCCTGACCTACGAGCAGTACTTC. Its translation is CASGLVVSTLTYEQYF.

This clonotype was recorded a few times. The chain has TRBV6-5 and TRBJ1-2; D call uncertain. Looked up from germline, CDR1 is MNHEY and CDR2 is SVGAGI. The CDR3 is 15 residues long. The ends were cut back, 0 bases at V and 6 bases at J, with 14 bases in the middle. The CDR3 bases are TGTGCCAGCAGTTACTCGATACGTATAATAGATGGCTACACCTTC. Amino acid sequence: CASSYSIRIIDGYTF.

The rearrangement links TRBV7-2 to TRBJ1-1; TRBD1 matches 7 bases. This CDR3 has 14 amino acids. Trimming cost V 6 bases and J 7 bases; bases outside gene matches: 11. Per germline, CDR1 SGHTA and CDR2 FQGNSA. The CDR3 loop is CASSFPTGRFEAFF. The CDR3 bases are TGTGCCAGCAGTTTCCCGACAGGGCGATTTGAAGCTTTCTTT.

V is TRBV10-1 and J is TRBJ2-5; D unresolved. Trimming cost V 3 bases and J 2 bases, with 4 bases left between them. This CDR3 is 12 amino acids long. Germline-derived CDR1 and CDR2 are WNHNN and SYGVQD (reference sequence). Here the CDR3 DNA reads TGCGCCAGCAGTGACAGACAAGAGACCCAGTACTTC. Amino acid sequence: CASSDRQETQYF.

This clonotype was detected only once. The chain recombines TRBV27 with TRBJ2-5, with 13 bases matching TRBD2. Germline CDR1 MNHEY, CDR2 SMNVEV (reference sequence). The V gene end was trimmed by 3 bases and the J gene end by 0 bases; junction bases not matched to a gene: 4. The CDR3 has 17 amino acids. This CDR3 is CASSLTSGGKNQETQYF. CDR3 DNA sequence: TGTGCCAGCAGTTTGACTAGCGGGGGGAAAAACCAAGAGACCCAGTACTTC.

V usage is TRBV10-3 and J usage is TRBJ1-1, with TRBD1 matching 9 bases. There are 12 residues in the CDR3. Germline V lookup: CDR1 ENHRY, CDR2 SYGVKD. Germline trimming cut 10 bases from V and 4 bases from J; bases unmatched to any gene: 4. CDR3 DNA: TGTGCCACGACAGGGGGTATCACTGAAGCTTTCTTT. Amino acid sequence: CATTGGITEAFF.

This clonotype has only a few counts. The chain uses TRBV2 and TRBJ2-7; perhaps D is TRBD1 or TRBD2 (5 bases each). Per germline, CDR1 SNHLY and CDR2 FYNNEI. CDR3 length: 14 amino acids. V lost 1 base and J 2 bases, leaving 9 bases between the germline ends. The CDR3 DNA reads TGTGCCAGCAGTGAAGTGCCGGGACCCTACGAGCAGTACTTC. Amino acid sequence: CASSEVPGPYEQYF.

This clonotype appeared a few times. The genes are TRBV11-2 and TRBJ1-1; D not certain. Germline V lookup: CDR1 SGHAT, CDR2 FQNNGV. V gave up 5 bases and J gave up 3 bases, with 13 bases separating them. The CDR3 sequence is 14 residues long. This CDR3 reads CASSGWGWDTEAFF. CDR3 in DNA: TGTGCCAGCAGCGGGTGGGGATGGGACACTGAAGCTTTCTTT.

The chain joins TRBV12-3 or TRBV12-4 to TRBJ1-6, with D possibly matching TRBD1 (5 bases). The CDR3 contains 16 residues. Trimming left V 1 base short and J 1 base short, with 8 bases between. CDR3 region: CASSLGRASYNSPLHF. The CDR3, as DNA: TGTGCCAGCAGTTTAGGCAGGGCGTCCTATAATTCACCCCTCCACTTT.

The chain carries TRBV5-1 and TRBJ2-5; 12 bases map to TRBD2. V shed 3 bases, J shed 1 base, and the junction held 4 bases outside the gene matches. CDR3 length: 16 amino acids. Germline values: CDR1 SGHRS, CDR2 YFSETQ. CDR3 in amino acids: CASSWTSGAFQETQYF. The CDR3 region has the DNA TGCGCCAGCAGCTGGACTAGCGGGGCCTTCCAAGAGACCCAGTACTTC.

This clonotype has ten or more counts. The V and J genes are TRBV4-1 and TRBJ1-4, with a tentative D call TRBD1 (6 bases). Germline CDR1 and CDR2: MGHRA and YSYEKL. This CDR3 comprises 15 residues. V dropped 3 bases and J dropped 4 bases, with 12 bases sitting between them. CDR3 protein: CASSQQEGHNEKLFF. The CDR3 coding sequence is TGCGCCAGCAGCCAGCAGGAGGGACATAATGAAAAACTGTTTTTT.

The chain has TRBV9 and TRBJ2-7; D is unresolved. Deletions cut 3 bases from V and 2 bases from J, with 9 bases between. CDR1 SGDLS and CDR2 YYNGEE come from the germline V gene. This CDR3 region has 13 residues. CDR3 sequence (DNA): TGTGCCAGCAGCGCAAGGGATCCCTACGAGCAGTACTTC. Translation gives CASSARDPYEQYF.

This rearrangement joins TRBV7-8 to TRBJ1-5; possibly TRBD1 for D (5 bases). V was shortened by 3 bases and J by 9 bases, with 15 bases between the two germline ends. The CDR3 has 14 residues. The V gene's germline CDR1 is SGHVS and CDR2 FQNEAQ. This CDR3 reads CASSFRRDPGPQHF. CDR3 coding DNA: TGTGCCAGCAGCTTCCGCCGGGACCCCGGGCCCCAGCATTTT.

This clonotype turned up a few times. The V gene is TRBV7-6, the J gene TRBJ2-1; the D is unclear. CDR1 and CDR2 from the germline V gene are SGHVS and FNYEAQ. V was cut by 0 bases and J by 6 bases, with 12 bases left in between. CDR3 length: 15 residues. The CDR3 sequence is CASSLALAYFNEQFF. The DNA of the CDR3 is TGTGCCAGCAGCTTAGCGTTGGCCTATTTCAATGAGCAGTTCTTC. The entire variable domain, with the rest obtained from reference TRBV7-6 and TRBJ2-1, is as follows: GAGVSQSPRYKVTKRGQDVALRCDPISGHVSLYWYRQALGQGPEFLTYFNYEAQQDKSGLPNDRFSAERPEGSISTLTIQRTEQRDSAMYRCASSLALAYFNEQFFGPGTRLTVL.

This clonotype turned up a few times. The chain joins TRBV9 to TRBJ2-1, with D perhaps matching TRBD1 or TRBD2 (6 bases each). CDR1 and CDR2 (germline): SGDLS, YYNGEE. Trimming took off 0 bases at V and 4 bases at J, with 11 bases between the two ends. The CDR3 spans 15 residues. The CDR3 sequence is CASSVVSGAYNEQFF. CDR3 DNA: TGTGCCAGCAGCGTAGTCTCGGGGGCGTACAATGAGCAGTTCTTC.

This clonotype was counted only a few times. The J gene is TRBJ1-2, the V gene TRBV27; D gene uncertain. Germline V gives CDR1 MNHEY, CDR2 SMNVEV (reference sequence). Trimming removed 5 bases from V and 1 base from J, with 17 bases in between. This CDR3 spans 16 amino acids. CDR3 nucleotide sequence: TGTGCCAGCAGTCTCACGCCAGACACGAATAACTATGGCTACACCTTC. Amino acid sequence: CASSLTPDTNNYGYTF.